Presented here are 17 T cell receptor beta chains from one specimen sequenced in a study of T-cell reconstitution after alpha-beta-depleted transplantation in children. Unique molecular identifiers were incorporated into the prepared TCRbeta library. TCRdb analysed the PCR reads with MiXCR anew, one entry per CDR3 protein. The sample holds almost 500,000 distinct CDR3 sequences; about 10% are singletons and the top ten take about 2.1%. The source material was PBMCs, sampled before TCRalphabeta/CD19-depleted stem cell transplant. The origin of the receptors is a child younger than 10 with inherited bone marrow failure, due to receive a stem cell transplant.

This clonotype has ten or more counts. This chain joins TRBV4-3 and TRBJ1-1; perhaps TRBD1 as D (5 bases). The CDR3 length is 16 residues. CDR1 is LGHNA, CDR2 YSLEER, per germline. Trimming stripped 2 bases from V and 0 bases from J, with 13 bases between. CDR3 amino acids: CASSQMSEGLNTEAFF. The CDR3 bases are TGCGCCAGCAGCCAAATGAGCGAGGGGCTGAACACTGAAGCTTTCTTT.

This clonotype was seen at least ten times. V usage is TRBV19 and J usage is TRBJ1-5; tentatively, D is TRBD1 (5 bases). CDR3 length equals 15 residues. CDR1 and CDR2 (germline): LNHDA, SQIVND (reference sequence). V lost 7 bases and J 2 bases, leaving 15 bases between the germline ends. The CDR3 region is CASTLGPDGNQPQHF. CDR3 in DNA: TGTGCCAGTACCCTGGGACCAGACGGCAATCAGCCCCAGCATTTT.

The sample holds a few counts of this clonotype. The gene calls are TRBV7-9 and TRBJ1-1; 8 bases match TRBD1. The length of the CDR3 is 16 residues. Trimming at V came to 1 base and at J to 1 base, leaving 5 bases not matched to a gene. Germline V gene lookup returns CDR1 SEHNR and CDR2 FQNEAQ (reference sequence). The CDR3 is CASSLGPTGENTEAFF. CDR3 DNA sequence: TGTGCCAGCAGCTTAGGACCGACAGGGGAGAACACTGAAGCTTTCTTT.

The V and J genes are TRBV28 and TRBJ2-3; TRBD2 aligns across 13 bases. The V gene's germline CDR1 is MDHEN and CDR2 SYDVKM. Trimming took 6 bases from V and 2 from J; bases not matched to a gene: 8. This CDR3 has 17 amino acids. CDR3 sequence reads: CASSTTGLAGVTDTQYF. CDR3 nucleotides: TGTGCCAGCAGCACTACAGGACTAGCGGGAGTCACAGATACGCAGTATTTT.

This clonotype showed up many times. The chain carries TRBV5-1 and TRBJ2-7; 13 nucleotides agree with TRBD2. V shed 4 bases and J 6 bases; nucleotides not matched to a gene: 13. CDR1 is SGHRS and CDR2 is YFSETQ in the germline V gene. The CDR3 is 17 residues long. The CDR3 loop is CASSRTSGGGVRIEQYF. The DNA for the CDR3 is TGCGCCAGCAGCCGGACTAGCGGGGGAGGGGTCCGGATCGAGCAGTACTTC.

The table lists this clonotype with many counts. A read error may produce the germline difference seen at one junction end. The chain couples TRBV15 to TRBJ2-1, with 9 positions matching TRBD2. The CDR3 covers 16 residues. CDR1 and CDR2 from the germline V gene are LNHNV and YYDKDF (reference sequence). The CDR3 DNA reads TGTGTCACCAGCGTGCCGGGCGCGGGAGGGAACAATGAGCAGTTCTTC. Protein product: CVTSVPGAGGNNEQFF.

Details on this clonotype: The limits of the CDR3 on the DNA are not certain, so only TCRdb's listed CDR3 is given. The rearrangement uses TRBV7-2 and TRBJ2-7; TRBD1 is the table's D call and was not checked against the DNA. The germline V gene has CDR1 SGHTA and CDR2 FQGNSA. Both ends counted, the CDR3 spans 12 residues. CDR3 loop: CASSLDWGTGTF.

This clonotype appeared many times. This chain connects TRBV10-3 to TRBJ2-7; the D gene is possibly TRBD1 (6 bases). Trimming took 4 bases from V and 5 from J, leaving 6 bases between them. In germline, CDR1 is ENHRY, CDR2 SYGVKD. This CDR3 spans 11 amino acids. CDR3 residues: CAISGTDEQYF. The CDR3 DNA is TGTGCCATCAGTGGGACAGACGAGCAGTACTTC.

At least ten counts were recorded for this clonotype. CDR3 in DNA: TGTGCCAGCAGTTACTCGAGGTTGGCGCGAGGAGGGGAGCTGTTTTTT. Its protein product is CASSYSRLARGGELFF. V and J are TRBV6-5 and TRBJ2-2; the D is unclear. Germline assignment: CDR1 MNHEY and CDR2 SVGAGI. The CDR3 contains 16 residues. The V gene lost 0 bases and the J gene lost 8 bases, with 16 bases spanning the gap.

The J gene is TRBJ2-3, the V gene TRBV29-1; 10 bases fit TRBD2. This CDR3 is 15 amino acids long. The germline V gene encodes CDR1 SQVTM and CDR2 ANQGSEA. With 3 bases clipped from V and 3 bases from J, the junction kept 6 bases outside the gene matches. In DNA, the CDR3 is TGCAGCGTTGAGAGAGCGGGAGGGCCTACAGATACGCAGTATTTT. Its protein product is CSVERAGGPTDTQYF.

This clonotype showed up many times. The CDR3 region is CSARGVKGAGTEAFF. The CDR3 bases are TGCAGTGCTAGGGGGGTTAAAGGGGCGGGCACTGAAGCTTTCTTT. The chain joins TRBV20-1 to TRBJ1-1; possible D gene TRBD1, 5 bases. The germline V and J ends were trimmed by 3 bases and 4 bases, with 18 bases remaining between them. There are 15 residues in the CDR3. Germline V CDR1 and CDR2: DFQATT, SNEGSKA (reference sequence).

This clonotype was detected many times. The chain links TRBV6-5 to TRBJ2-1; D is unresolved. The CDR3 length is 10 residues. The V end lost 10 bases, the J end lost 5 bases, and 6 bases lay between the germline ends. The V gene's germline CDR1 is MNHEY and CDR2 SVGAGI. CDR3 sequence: CATKHNEQFF. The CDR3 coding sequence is TGTGCCACAAAGCACAATGAGCAGTTCTTC.

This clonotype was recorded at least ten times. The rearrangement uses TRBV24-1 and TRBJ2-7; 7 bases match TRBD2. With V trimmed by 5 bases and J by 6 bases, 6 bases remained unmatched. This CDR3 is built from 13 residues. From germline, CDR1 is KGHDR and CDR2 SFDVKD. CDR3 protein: CATSAPGGSEQYF. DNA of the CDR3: TGTGCCACCAGTGCCCCGGGGGGTTCCGAGCAGTACTTC.

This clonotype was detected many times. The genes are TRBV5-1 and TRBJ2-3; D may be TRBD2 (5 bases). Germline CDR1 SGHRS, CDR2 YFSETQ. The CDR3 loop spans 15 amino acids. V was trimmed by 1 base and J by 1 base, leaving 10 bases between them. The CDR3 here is CASSLLAVGTDTQYF. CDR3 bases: TGCGCCAGCAGCTTGCTAGCTGTAGGCACAGATACGCAGTATTTT.

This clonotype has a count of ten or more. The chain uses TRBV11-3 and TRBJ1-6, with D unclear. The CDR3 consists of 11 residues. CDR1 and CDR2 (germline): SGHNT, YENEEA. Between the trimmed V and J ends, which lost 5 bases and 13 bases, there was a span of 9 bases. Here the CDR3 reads CASSPQSPLHF. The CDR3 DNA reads TGTGCCAGCAGCCCCCAATCCCCCCTCCACTTT.

The DNA of the CDR3 is TGTGCCAGCAGGTACCACCCGGGGGCACTTCGGAACGAGCAGTACTTC. As protein: CASRYHPGALRNEQYF. The rearrangement links TRBV6-5 to TRBJ2-7, with D perhaps TRBD1 or TRBD2 (6 bases each). This CDR3 spans 16 amino acids. Trimming left V 6 bases short and J 5 bases short, with 23 bases between. Germline V CDR1 and CDR2: MNHEY, SVGAGI.

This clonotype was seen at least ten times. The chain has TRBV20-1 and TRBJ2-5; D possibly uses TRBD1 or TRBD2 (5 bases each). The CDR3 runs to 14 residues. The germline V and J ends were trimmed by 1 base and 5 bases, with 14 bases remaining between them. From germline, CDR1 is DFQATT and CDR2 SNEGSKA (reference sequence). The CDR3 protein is CSARGVGALETQYF. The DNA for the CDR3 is TGCAGTGCTAGAGGCGTCGGGGCGCTGGAGACCCAGTACTTC.